This T cell receptor (beta chain) derives from a study of beta chain features in type 1 diabetes. Every bit of the isolated RNA underwent reverse transcription, so sequencing read expressed TCRB transcripts. Only in-frame clones appear in the TCRdb table, and some are missing; sequencing was by immunoSEQ multiplex PCR. Of about 740,000 clones in the sample, around 15% are singletons; the top ten hold less than 0.025%. A word on this clone: Its antigen is unknown.

Study-wide findings and caveats: Moderate yet significant TCRB CDR3 shortening was seen in Type 1 diabetes patients in all four CD4+ subsets.

This CDR3 comprises 13 residues. V lost 6 bases, J lost 0 bases, and 9 bases lay in between. From germline, CDR1 is SGHRS and CDR2 YFSETQ. The chain employs TRBV5-1 and TRBJ1-1; D remains unclear. This receptor was identified in a young man with type 1 diabetes. The sequenced sample was naive CD4+ T cells from blood. CDR3 residues: CASINQMNTEAFF. The CDR3 region has the DNA TGCGCCAGCATCAATCAGATGAACACTGAAGCTTTCTTT. The whole variable domain, remainder taken from reference TRBV5-1 and TRBJ1-1, is KAGVTQTPRYLIKTRGQQVTLSCSPISGHRSVSWYQQTPGQGLQFLFEYFSETQRNKGNFPGRFSGRQFSNSRSEMNVSTLELGDSALYLCASINQMNTEAFFGQGTRLTVV.